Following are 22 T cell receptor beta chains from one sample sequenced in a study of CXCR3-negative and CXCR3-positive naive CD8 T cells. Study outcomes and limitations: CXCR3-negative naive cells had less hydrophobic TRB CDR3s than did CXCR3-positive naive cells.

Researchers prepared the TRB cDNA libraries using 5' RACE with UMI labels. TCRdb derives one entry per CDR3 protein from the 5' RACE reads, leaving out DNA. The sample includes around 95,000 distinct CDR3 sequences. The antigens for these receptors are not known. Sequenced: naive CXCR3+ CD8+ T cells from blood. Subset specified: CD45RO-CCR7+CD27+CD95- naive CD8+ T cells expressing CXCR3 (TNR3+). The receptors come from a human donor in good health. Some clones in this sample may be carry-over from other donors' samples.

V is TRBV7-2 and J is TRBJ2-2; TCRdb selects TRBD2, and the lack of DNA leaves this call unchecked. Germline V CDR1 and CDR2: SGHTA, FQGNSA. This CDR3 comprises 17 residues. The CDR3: CASSPGLAGANTGELSF.

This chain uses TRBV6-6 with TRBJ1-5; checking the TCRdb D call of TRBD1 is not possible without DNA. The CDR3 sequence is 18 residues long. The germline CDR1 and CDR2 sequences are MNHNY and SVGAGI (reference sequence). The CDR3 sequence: CASSPLYTEGYSNQPQHF.

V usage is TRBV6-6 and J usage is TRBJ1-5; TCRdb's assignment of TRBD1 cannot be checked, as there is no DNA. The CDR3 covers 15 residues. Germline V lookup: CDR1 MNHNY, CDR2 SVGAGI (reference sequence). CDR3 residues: CASSYSQGSNQPQHF.

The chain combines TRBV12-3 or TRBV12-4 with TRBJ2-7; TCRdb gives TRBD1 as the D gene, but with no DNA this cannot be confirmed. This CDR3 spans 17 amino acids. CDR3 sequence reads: CASSHNLGTAPSYEQYF.

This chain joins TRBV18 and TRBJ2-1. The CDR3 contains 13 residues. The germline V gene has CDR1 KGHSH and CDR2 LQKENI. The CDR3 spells CASSPPEGLEQFF.

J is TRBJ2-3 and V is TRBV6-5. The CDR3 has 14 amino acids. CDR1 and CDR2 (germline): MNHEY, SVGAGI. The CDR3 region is CASSPNKFADTQYF.

The CDR3 loop reads CSVEDIRGFPSNEQFF. V gene TRBV29-1 combines with J gene TRBJ2-1; TCRdb designates TRBD1, a call that cannot be tested without DNA. CDR3 length equals 16 residues. In germline, CDR1 is SQVTM, CDR2 ANQGSEA.

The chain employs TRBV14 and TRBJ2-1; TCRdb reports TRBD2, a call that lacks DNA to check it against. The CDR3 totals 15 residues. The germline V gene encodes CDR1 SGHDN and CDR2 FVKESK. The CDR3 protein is CASSHRLAGWNEQFF.

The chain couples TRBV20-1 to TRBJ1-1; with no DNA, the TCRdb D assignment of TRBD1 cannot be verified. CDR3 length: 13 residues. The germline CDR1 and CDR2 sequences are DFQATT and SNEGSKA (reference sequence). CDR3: CSARGGADTEAFF.

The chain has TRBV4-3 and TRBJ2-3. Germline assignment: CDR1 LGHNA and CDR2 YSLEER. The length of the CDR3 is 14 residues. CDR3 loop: CASSQVRGADTQYF.

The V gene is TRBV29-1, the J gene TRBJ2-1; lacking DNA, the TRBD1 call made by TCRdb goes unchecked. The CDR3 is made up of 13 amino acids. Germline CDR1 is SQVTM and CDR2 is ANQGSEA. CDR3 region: CSVGTGENNEQFF.

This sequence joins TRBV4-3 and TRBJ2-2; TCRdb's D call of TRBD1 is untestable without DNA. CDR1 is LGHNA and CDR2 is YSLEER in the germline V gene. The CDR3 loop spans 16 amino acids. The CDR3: CASSQDGGRVIGELFF.

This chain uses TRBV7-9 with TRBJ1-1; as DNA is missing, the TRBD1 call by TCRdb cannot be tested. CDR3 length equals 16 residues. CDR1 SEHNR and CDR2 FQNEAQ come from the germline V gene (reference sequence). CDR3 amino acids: CASSPERQGANTEAFF.

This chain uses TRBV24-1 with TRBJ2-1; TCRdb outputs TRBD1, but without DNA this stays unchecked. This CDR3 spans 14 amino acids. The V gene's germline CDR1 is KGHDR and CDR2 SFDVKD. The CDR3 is CATSASTGGNEQFF.

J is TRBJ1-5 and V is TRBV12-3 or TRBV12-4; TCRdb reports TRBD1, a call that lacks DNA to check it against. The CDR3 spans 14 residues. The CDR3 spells CASRTGTSNQPQHF.

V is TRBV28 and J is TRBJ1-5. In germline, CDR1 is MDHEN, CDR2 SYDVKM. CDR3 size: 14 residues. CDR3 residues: CASSLLVRAQPQHF.

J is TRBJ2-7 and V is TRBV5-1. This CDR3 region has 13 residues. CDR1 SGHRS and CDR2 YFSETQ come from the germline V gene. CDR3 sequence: CASSSDVTYEQYF.

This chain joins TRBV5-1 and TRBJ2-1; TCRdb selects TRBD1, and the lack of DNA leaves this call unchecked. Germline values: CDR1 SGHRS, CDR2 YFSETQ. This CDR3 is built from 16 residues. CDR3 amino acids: CASSSIPGRDYNEQFF.

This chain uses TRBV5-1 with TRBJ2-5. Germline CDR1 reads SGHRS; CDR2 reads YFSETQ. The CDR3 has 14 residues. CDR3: CASSLDAYQETQYF.

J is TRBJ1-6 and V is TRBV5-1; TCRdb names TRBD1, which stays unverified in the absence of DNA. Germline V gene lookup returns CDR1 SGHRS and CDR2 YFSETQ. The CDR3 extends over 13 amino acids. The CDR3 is CATPAEDNSPLHF. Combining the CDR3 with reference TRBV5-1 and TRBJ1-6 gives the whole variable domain KAGVTQTPRYLIKTRGQQVTLSCSPISGHRSVSWYQQTPGQGLQFLFEYFSETQRNKGNFPGRFSGRQFSNSRSEMNVSTLELGDSALYLCATPAEDNSPLHFGNGTRLTVT.

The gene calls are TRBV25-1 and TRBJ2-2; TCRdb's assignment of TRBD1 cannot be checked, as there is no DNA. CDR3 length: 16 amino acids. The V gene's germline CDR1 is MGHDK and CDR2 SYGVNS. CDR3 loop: CASSRRDPGNTGELFF.

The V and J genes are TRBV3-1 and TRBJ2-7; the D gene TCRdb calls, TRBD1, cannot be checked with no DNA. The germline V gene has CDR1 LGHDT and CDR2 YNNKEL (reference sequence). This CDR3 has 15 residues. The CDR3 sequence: CASSPGTVETYEQYF.